These 32 T cell receptor beta chains were sequenced from one sample in a study of blood T cell repertoires in COVID-19. Generated by immunoSEQ multiplex PCR, the TCRdb table keeps only in-frame clones and is missing some. The table includes hundreds of thousands of clones, around 87% detected once. The sequencing sample was made of peripheral blood. The origin of the receptors is a woman in her 30s who had recovered from COVID-19.

The chain carries TRBV28 and TRBJ2-7, with TRBD2 identical over 10 bases. After removal of 2 bases from V and 0 bases from J, the junction contained 4 bases not matched to a gene. The CDR3 length is 16 residues. Germline V lookup: CDR1 MDHEN, CDR2 SYDVKM. The CDR3 DNA is TGTGCCAGCAGTTTAAAACTAGCGGGATTCTCCTACGAGCAGTACTTC. Encoded protein: CASSLKLAGFSYEQYF.

This chain connects TRBV24-1 to TRBJ2-3, with 7 bases that match TRBD2. V lost 12 bases, J lost 1 base, and 9 bases stayed unmatched. Germline loops: CDR1 KGHDR, CDR2 SFDVKD. CDR3 size: 14 residues. CDR3 region: CAAGRAGGTDTQYF. CDR3 in DNA: TGTGCCGCGGGCCGGGCGGGAGGCACAGATACGCAGTATTTT.

This sequence joins TRBV19 and TRBJ2-1; 11 nucleotides align to TRBD2. Losses at the gene ends were 3 bases for V and 4 bases for J; bases not matched to a gene: 5. The CDR3 sequence is 16 residues long. Germline assignment: CDR1 LNHDA and CDR2 SQIVND (reference sequence). This chain's CDR3 is CASSMQGLAGYNEQFF. CDR3 in DNA: TGTGCCAGTAGTATGCAAGGACTAGCGGGTTACAATGAGCAGTTCTTC.

This chain connects TRBV28 to TRBJ2-5; 15 bases fit TRBD2. This CDR3 is 17 amino acids long. Germline trimming cut 5 bases from V and 3 bases from J; bases unmatched to any gene: 7. Germline values: CDR1 MDHEN, CDR2 SYDVKM. The CDR3 here is CASSVGTSGRWEETQYF. The CDR3 nucleotides read TGTGCCAGCAGTGTTGGGACTAGCGGGAGGTGGGAAGAGACCCAGTACTTC.

This sequence joins TRBV30 and TRBJ2-1; 9 nucleotides align to TRBD1. The CDR3 extends over 16 amino acids. With V trimmed by 0 bases and J by 4 bases, 7 bases remained unmatched. Germline values: CDR1 GTSNPN, CDR2 SVGIG (reference sequence). CDR3 loop: CAWSVGRTGAYNEQFF. CDR3 nucleotides: TGTGCCTGGAGTGTAGGTAGGACAGGGGCGTACAATGAGCAGTTCTTC.

The CDR3: CASSPDAGVVSEQYF. DNA of the CDR3: TGTGCCAGCTCACCTGATGCGGGAGTAGTAAGTGAGCAGTACTTC. The rearrangement uses TRBV18 and TRBJ2-7, with 7 positions matching TRBD2. CDR3 length: 15 residues. The J segment lost 7 bases and the V segment lost 3 bases, leaving 12 bases of the junction unmatched. Germline assignment: CDR1 KGHSH and CDR2 LQKENI.

The chain links TRBV9 to TRBJ1-6; D uncertain. The germline V gene encodes CDR1 SGDLS and CDR2 YYNGEE. V lost 3 bases and J lost 8, with 6 bases in between. CDR3 size: 12 residues. CDR3 sequence: CASSGEYSPLHF. DNA for the CDR3: TGTGCCAGCAGCGGGGAGTATTCACCCCTCCACTTT.

The chain's CDR3 is CASSRSRGNTEAFF. Here the CDR3 DNA reads TGTGCCAGCAGCCGGTCCAGGGGAAACACTGAAGCTTTCTTT. The rearrangement joins TRBV5-6 to TRBJ1-1; tentatively, D is TRBD1 (6 bases). This CDR3 spans 14 amino acids. V was pared by 4 bases and J by 2 bases, with 12 bases between. Germline loops: CDR1 SGHDT, CDR2 YYEEEE.

The V call is TRBV11-3, the J call TRBJ2-7, with TRBD2 identical over 9 bases. Germline CDR1 SGHNT, CDR2 YENEEA. The CDR3 extends over 13 amino acids. V trimming: 6 bases; J trimming: 5 bases; junction bases outside the gene matches: 5. The CDR3 coding sequence is TGTGCCAGCAGTCAAGCGGGAGGACACGAGCAGTACTTC. This codes for CASSQAGGHEQYF.

The gene calls are TRBV18 and TRBJ2-4; tentative D call: TRBD1 (5 bases). Trimming cost V 2 bases and J 6 bases, with 8 bases left between them. Germline V gene lookup returns CDR1 KGHSH and CDR2 LQKENI. The CDR3 is made up of 13 amino acids. CDR3 coding DNA: TGTGCCAGCTCACCATTTCAGGGAAACATTCAGTACTTC. This translates into CASSPFQGNIQYF.

CDR3 nucleotide sequence: TGCAGCGTTGTAAAGGGACTAGGAGTGCAGTACTTC. Its protein product is CSVVKGLGVQYF. The chain recombines TRBV29-1 with TRBJ2-7, with 8 bases fitting TRBD2. Germline V gene sequence: CDR1 SQVTM, CDR2 ANQGSEA. The CDR3 loop spans 12 amino acids. V dropped 4 bases and J dropped 9; count of bases not matched to a gene: 8.

The chain is built from TRBV14 and TRBJ1-3, with D unclear. Germline CDR1 SGHDN, CDR2 FVKESK. CDR3 length: 18 amino acids. Trimming removed 0 bases from V and 0 bases from J, with 15 bases in between. The CDR3 bases are TGTGCCAGCAGCCAAGATTTGGGCAGGCTCAGCTCTGGAAACACCATATATTTT. It yields the protein CASSQDLGRLSSGNTIYF.

This clone was seen only a few times. This chain links TRBV4-1 with TRBJ1-2; 11 nucleotides line up with TRBD1. With V trimmed by 6 bases and J by 8 bases, 8 bases remained unmatched. CDR3 length equals 14 residues. Germline V gives CDR1 MGHRA, CDR2 YSYEKL. CDR3 residues: CASSDRDRGRGYTF. The CDR3 DNA follows: TGCGCCAGCAGTGACCGGGACAGGGGGAGAGGCTACACCTTC.

The V call is TRBV5-5, the J call TRBJ1-1; unclear D gene. Germline lookup yields CDR1 SGHKS and CDR2 YYEKEE (reference sequence). This CDR3 is built from 13 residues. V shed 5 bases and J shed 1 base, with 9 bases lying between them. This CDR3 is CASSYGRNTEAFF. For the CDR3, the DNA is TGTGCCAGCAGTTATGGGAGGAACACTGAAGCTTTCTTT.

This clone was picked up many times. The V gene is TRBV7-3, the J gene TRBJ2-2; 13 bases agree with TRBD2. Germline values: CDR1 SGHTA, CDR2 FQGTGA. V was pared by 5 bases and J by 5 bases, with 8 bases of the junction left unmatched. The CDR3 runs 17 residues. CDR3 nucleotides: TGTGCCAGCAGCACCGGGACTAGCGGGATAGGTACCGGGGAGCTGTTTTTT. This sequence encodes CASSTGTSGIGTGELFF.

The chain links TRBV6-5 to TRBJ2-7; D call uncertain. The V end was cut by 6 bases, the J end by 0 bases, with 9 bases between. The CDR3 totals 13 residues. The germline gives CDR1 MNHEY, CDR2 SVGAGI. This chain's CDR3 is CASSPFSSYEQYF. For the CDR3, the DNA is TGTGCCAGCAGCCCGTTTAGCTCCTACGAGCAGTACTTC.

The chain uses TRBV20-1 and TRBJ1-1; TRBD1 agrees at 7 bases. The CDR3 sequence is 15 residues long. Germline loops: CDR1 DFQATT, CDR2 SNEGSKA (reference sequence). V shed 4 bases, J shed 1 base, and the junction held 9 bases outside the gene matches. The CDR3 region has the DNA TGCAGTGCTAATGACCTGGACAGGAGGAACACTGAAGCTTTCTTT. Translated, it gives CSANDLDRRNTEAFF.

Notes on this clone: The same CDR3 can be traced to other DNA sequences in this sample. The chain couples TRBV19 to TRBJ1-1; D is ambiguous. The germline gives CDR1 LNHDA, CDR2 SQIVND (reference sequence). CDR3 size: 12 residues. Trimming pared 1 base from V and 6 bases from J, leaving 6 bases between. The CDR3 protein is CASSIGGAEAFF. CDR3 sequence (DNA): TGTGCCAGTAGTATAGGGGGAGCTGAAGCTTTCTTT.

This sequence joins TRBV2 and TRBJ2-6; 8 nucleotides line up with TRBD1. The germline V gene has CDR1 SNHLY and CDR2 FYNNEI. V was pared by 5 bases and J by 4 bases, with 4 bases of the junction left unmatched. CDR3 size: 15 residues. In nucleotides, the CDR3 is TGTGCCAGCAGTCGGACAGGGAACGGGGCCAACGTCCTGACTTTC. This gives the protein CASSRTGNGANVLTF.

This chain uses TRBV7-8 with TRBJ2-1; D is uncertain. The CDR3 is 13 residues long. Germline CDR1 SGHVS, CDR2 FQNEAQ. V was clipped by 0 bases and J by 4 bases, with 4 bases between them. CDR3 protein: CASSLAPYNEQFF. The CDR3 DNA reads TGTGCCAGCAGCTTAGCCCCGTACAATGAGCAGTTCTTC.

The CDR3 loop reads CASRWTSGREGRTDTQYF. In nucleotides, the CDR3 is TGTGCCAGTAGGTGGACTAGCGGGAGGGAGGGGCGCACAGATACGCAGTATTTT. J is TRBJ2-3 and V is TRBV28; 15 positions agree with TRBD2. There are 18 residues in the CDR3. Per germline, CDR1 MDHEN and CDR2 SYDVKM. V lost 9 bases to trimming and J lost 1 base; unmatched junction nucleotides: 11. The entire variable domain, with the rest obtained from reference TRBV28 and TRBJ2-3, is as follows: DVKVTQSSRYLVKRTGEKVFLECVQDMDHENMFWYRQDPGLGLRLIYFSYDVKMKEKGDIPEGYSVSREKKERFSLILESASTNQTSMYLCASRWTSGREGRTDTQYFGPGTRLTVL.

The table lists this clone with a count of one. This chain links TRBV6-2 or TRBV6-3 with TRBJ2-2; possibly TRBD2 for D (7 bases). The germline V gene encodes CDR1 MNHEY and CDR2 SVGEGT. CDR3 length equals 15 residues. The V and J ends lost 5 bases and 3 bases respectively, with 13 bases between them. The CDR3 DNA follows: TGTGCCAGCAGTACCGGGGGGCGGGACACCGGGGAGCTGTTTTTT. Its protein product is CASSTGGRDTGELFF.

The CDR3 protein is CASSLGPGVNTEAFF. CDR3 DNA sequence: TGTGCCAGCAGCCTTGGGCCCGGCGTGAACACTGAAGCTTTCTTT. The chain combines TRBV16 with TRBJ1-1; D gene unclear. CDR1 and CDR2 from the germline V gene are KGHSY and FQNENV. V lost 4 bases, J lost 0 bases, and 12 bases lay in between. The CDR3 runs to 15 residues.

This clone turned up a few times. The V and J genes are TRBV14 and TRBJ1-1; D not certain. The CDR3 has 12 residues. With 4 bases removed from V and 8 bases from J, the gap between germline ends came to 11 bases. Germline CDR1 SGHDN, CDR2 FVKESK. CDR3 amino acids: CASSLHEGEAFF. DNA of the CDR3: TGTGCCAGCAGCCTACACGAGGGAGAAGCTTTCTTT.

The V gene is TRBV4-2, the J gene TRBJ2-2; D may be TRBD2 (6 bases). The germline CDR1 and CDR2 sequences are LGHNA and YNFKEQ. The CDR3 contains 16 residues. V was cut by 4 bases and J by 2 bases, with 14 bases left in between. CDR3 DNA sequence: TGTGCCAGCAGCCTACCCGGGACTGACAACACCGGGGAGCTGTTTTTT. Its protein product is CASSLPGTDNTGELFF.

The chain joins TRBV29-1 to TRBJ2-1, with 9 bases that match TRBD2. The CDR3 is 13 residues long. The ends lost 8 bases at V and 3 bases at J; junction bases unmatched: 5. Germline CDR1 SQVTM, CDR2 ANQGSEA. The CDR3 nucleotides read TGCAGCTCAGAGCGGGGGGACTACAATGAGCAGTTCTTC. Amino acids: CSSERGDYNEQFF.

The CDR3 nucleotides are TGCGCCAGCAGCTTGGAGCTAGGACAAGAGACCCAGTACTTC. It codes for CASSLELGQETQYF. The genes are TRBV5-1 and TRBJ2-5; the D is unclear. The V gene lost 0 bases and the J gene lost 2 bases, with 8 bases spanning the gap. The CDR3 runs 14 residues. Germline CDR1 is SGHRS and CDR2 is YFSETQ.

This clone was found once. The rearrangement uses TRBV30 and TRBJ2-1; perhaps TRBD1 as D (5 bases). This CDR3 is built from 12 residues. Deletions cut 3 bases from V and 7 bases from J, with 10 bases between. Germline assignment: CDR1 GTSNPN and CDR2 SVGIG (reference sequence). CDR3 DNA: TGTGCCTGGAGCGACAACAGGAATGAGCAGTTCTTC. This sequence encodes CAWSDNRNEQFF.

V and J are TRBV6-5 and TRBJ2-7; TRBD1 might be the D (6 bases). Looked up from germline, CDR1 is MNHEY and CDR2 is SVGAGI. CDR3 length equals 13 residues. Between the trimmed V and J ends, which lost 4 bases and 3 bases, there was a span of 10 bases. CDR3 DNA: TGTGCCAGCAGTTCGACAGGCAGCTACGAGCAGTACTTC. Its translation: CASSSTGSYEQYF.

V is TRBV29-1 and J is TRBJ2-1; 10 bases are a match to TRBD1. V gave up 7 bases and J gave up 9 bases; unmatched junction bases: 3. Looked up from germline, CDR1 is SQVTM and CDR2 is ANQGSEA. The CDR3 spans 11 residues. CDR3 residues: CSGDRGGEQFF. The CDR3 DNA reads TGCAGCGGGGACAGGGGCGGTGAGCAGTTCTTC.

The chain recombines TRBV7-9 with TRBJ1-5; TRBD1 might be the D (6 bases). V gave up 4 bases and J gave up 1 base, with 11 bases separating them. This CDR3 has 15 residues. Germline V gene lookup returns CDR1 SEHNR and CDR2 FQNEAQ (reference sequence). CDR3 sequence (DNA): TGTGCCAGCAGCTCCTCTGGACAGAGCAATCAGCCCCAGCATTTT. This encodes CASSSSGQSNQPQHF.

The chain employs TRBV28 and TRBJ2-1, with TRBD2 as a possible D gene (5 bases). V gave up 5 bases and J gave up 2 bases, with 13 bases separating them. Germline V gives CDR1 MDHEN, CDR2 SYDVKM. The CDR3 is 15 amino acids. The CDR3 spells CASSPLIGAYNEQFF. The CDR3 coding sequence is TGTGCCAGCAGTCCCTTGATCGGGGCCTACAATGAGCAGTTCTTC.